A selection of T cell receptor beta chains follows, all from one sample in a study of siplizumab effects on memory and regulatory T cells. Assay: immunoSEQ multiplex PCR; the TCRdb copy retains only in-frame clones and omits some. The repertoire holds about 100,000 clones, with around 92% as singletons. The material sequenced was CD4+ T cells sorted from blood. These receptors were taken from a human donor in good health. Some clones in this sample may be carry-over from other donors' samples. Each CDR3 is given with its conserved first and last residue. D genes are given only for firm matches. Size tells how often a clone was seen (once, few, many) or the class of an expanded clone, and some rows leave it out.

J gene,D gene,clone size,V gene,CDR3 DNA,CDR3 protein
TRBJ2-2,NA,NA,TRBV5-1,TGCGCCAGCAGCTCGCAGCTAGTTCTCTTTGGGAACACCGGGGAGCTGTTTTTT,CASSSQLVLFGNTGELFF
TRBJ2-3,TRBD1,NA,TRBV5-1,TGCGCCAGCAGCGTCGGGACAGGAATCACAGATACGCAGTATTTT,CASSVGTGITDTQYF
TRBJ2-7,NA,NA,TRBV9,TGCGCCAGCAGCCATCGGACATACTACGAGCAGTACTTC,CASSHRTYYEQYF
TRBJ1-1,TRBD1,NA,TRBV10-1,TGCGCCAGCAGCCCCGGGACAGGGGTGATGAACACTGAAGCTTTCTTT,CASSPGTGVMNTEAFF
TRBJ1-3,NA,NA,TRBV19,TGTGCCAGTAGTATAACAGGGAGAAACACCATATATTTT,CASSITGRNTIYF
TRBJ2-4,NA,NA,TRBV2,TGTGCCAGCGGGGGGCGGGGAGCTCTAGCCAAAAACATTCAGTACTTC,CASGGRGALAKNIQYF
TRBJ2-7,NA,NA,TRBV2,TGTGCCAGCAGTGAATTAAGGTGGAGCCCCTACGAGCAGTACTTC,CASSELRWSPYEQYF
TRBJ2-5,TRBD1,NA,TRBV28,TGTGCCAGCAGGACAGGACAGGGGGGAGAGACCCAGTACTTC,CASRTGQGGETQYF
TRBJ2-7,TRBD2,once,TRBV18,TGTGCCAGCTCACCACCGTACCTAGCGGGAGCCATCGAGCAGTACTTC,CASSPPYLAGAIEQYF
TRBJ2-5,NA,NA,TRBV5-8,TGTGCCAGCAGCTTGGACGGGGGCTTGATGACCCAGTACTTC,CASSLDGGLMTQYF
TRBJ2-5,TRBD1,NA,TRBV7-9,TGTGCCAGCAGCCCAACAGGGGCCCAAGAGACCCAGTACTTC,CASSPTGAQETQYF
TRBJ2-1,NA,NA,TRBV7-3,TGTGCCAGCAGCCCGCAACCTAGCAGCAATGAGCAGTTCTTC,CASSPQPSSNEQFF
TRBJ1-1,NA,few,TRBV5-1,TGCGCCAGCAGCCCCCGGGAGGGGGGGAACACTGAAGCTTTCTTT,CASSPREGGNTEAFF
TRBJ1-2,TRBD1,NA,TRBV9,TGTGCCAGCGTCTCAGGGACAGGGCACTCTAACTATGGCTACACCTTC,CASVSGTGHSNYGYTF
TRBJ2-4,NA,NA,TRBV5-6,TGTGCCAGCAGCCGAACCGACACGCTAGCCAAAAACATTCAGTACTTC,CASSRTDTLAKNIQYF
TRBJ2-1,NA,once,TRBV5-4,TGTGCCAGCAGCTTGGAGGCGGCGGGCGAGCAGTTCTTC,CASSLEAAGEQFF
TRBJ2-7,NA,NA,TRBV4-2,TGTGCCAGCAGCCAAGTCGGCCGTTACGAGCAGTACTTC,CASSQVGRYEQYF
TRBJ1-6,NA,NA,TRBV11-2,TGTGCCAGCAGCCCCCCCAATTCACCCCTCCACTTT,CASSPPNSPLHF
TRBJ2-7,TRBD1,NA,TRBV27,TGTGCCAGCATCTCAAAGGGACAGGGCCGCACCTACGAGCAGTACTTC,CASISKGQGRTYEQYF
TRBJ2-4,TRBD1,NA,TRBV30,TGTGCCTGGAGCCCCCCGGGACAGGCGATTCAGTACTTC,CAWSPPGQAIQYF
TRBJ2-5,NA,NA,TRBV6-5,TGTGCCAGCAGTTATCTAGCGGAGGGGGCAAACCAGTACTTC,CASSYLAEGANQYF
TRBJ2-1,NA,NA,TRBV20-1,TGCAGTGCTATGATACTTACTGAGCAGTTCTTC,CSAMILTEQFF
TRBJ1-5,NA,many,TRBV6-5,TGTGCCAGCAGTATCTATACGGGTCAGCCCCAGCATTTT,CASSIYTGQPQHF
TRBJ2-3,NA,NA,TRBV14,TGTGCCAGCAGCCAAGGTTCAGGGGTAGATACGCAGTATTTT,CASSQGSGVDTQYF
TRBJ2-2,NA,NA,TRBV19,TGTGCCAGTATGGGGGGCGCTGCTTTCAACACCGGGGAGCTGTTTTTT,CASMGGAAFNTGELFF
TRBJ2-7,TRBD1,once,TRBV19,TGTGCCAGTAGTATACAGTCCGGGACAGCCTACGAGCAGTACTTC,CASSIQSGTAYEQYF
TRBJ1-2,NA,NA,TRBV7-8,TGTGCCAGCAGCCCCCGGTGGGACCGGGACTATGGCTACACCTTC,CASSPRWDRDYGYTF
TRBJ2-4,NA,once,TRBV18,TGTGCCAGCTCACCGGGGGGGCGCGAAACCAAAAACATTCAGTACTTC,CASSPGGRETKNIQYF
TRBJ2-1,NA,NA,TRBV28,TGTGCCAGCAGTTTGATCGGAGTTGGCTACAATGAGCAGTTCTTC,CASSLIGVGYNEQFF
TRBJ2-7,TRBD1,NA,TRBV27,TGTGCCAGCAGTTTCACAGGGGGCAGCTACGAGCAGTACTTC,CASSFTGGSYEQYF
TRBJ1-1,TRBD1,NA,TRBV29-1,TGCAGCGTTGAAGGCAGGGGGCTGAACACTGAAGCTTTCTTT,CSVEGRGLNTEAFF
TRBJ2-3,TRBD2,once,TRBV7-3,TGTGCCAGCAGCTTAGGGTCGGGTGGCGGGAGTCTGGATACGCAGTATTTT,CASSLGSGGGSLDTQYF
TRBJ1-2,NA,NA,TRBV6-1,TGTGCCAGCAGTGGCAACTATGGCTACACCTTC,CASSGNYGYTF
TRBJ2-7,TRBD2,few,TRBV5-5,TGTGCCAGCAGCCGAAGGAGCGGGGCCGACTACGAGCAGTACTTC,CASSRRSGADYEQYF
TRBJ2-5,TRBD2,NA,TRBV13,TGTGCCAGCAGTCCACGACTAGCGGGAGTGGAGACCCAGTACTTC,CASSPRLAGVETQYF
TRBJ1-5,NA,NA,TRBV2,TGTGCCAGCAGTGAGCTCAGGCCGGCCAATCAGCCCCAGCATTTT,CASSELRPANQPQHF
TRBJ1-2,TRBD1,NA,TRBV6-5,TGTGCCAGCAGTTACGCCCCGGGACAGAGATATGGCTACACCTTC,CASSYAPGQRYGYTF
TRBJ2-5,NA,NA,TRBV6-1,TGTGCCAGCAGTGGCTCTTGGGACCCCCAAGAGACCCAGTACTTC,CASSGSWDPQETQYF
TRBJ2-7,TRBD1,NA,TRBV5-1,TGTGCCAGCAGCTTGGGGACAGCCTTCTACGAGCAGTACTTC,CASSLGTAFYEQYF
TRBJ2-5,TRBD1,NA,TRBV9,TGTGCCAGCAGCGTAAGTCAGGGGGTCGGGGAGACCCAGTACTTC,CASSVSQGVGETQYF
TRBJ2-7,NA,few,TRBV10-1,TGCGCCAGCAGTGCCCGAGTAGGCGAGCAGTACTTC,CASSARVGEQYF
TRBJ2-7,TRBD2,NA,TRBV7-9,TGTGCCAGCAGCTTGTCGGGAGGTCCCTACGAGCAGTACTTC,CASSLSGGPYEQYF
TRBJ2-7,NA,NA,TRBV4-2,TGTGCCAGCAGACCCGGGATGGGTACATGGTACTTC,CASRPGMGTWYF
TRBJ2-3,NA,NA,TRBV25-1,TGTGCCAGCAGCCAACTAGGACTCCATTCAGATACGCAGTATTTT,CASSQLGLHSDTQYF
TRBJ1-1,NA,NA,TRBV4-1,TGCGCCAGCAGCCATCCGGGCAGCACTGAAGCTTTCTTT,CASSHPGSTEAFF
TRBJ2-3,TRBD2,NA,TRBV7-9,TGTGCCAGCAGCTTCGGACTAGCGGGGAAAGATACGCAGTATTTT,CASSFGLAGKDTQYF
TRBJ2-4,NA,NA,TRBV7-3,TGTGCCAGCAGCTTAAGTTCTAGCTTATGGAACATTCAGTACTTC,CASSLSSSLWNIQYF
TRBJ2-3,TRBD1,NA,TRBV7-9,TGTGCCAGCAACCCGACAGGGGGGGGCGCAGATACGCAGTATTTT,CASNPTGGGADTQYF
TRBJ2-7,TRBD1,NA,TRBV18,TGTGCCAGCTCACCCACGACAGGGTCCCACGAGCAGTACTTC,CASSPTTGSHEQYF